A selection of T cell receptor beta chains follows, all from one sample in a study of blood T cell repertoires in COVID-19. Sequencing used immunoSEQ multiplex PCR; TCRdb keeps in-frame clones, though not all of them. Of hundreds of thousands of clones listed, roughly 85% are singletons. The specimen was PBMCs or T cells enriched from blood (not recorded which). These receptors all come from a woman under 30 with acute COVID-19. Each CDR3 is given with its conserved first and last residue. A D gene is named only where the DNA matches it firmly. Part of the rows lack a size; the others show once, few, many or a class for expanded clones.

TRBJ1-4 | TRBV6-5 | NA | TRBD1 | TGTGCCAGCAGAGTTTCCGGGACAGAGAATGAAAAACTGTTTTTT | CASRVSGTENEKLFF
TRBJ2-2 | TRBV3-1/TRBV3-2 | NA | TRBD1 | TGTGCCAGCAGCCAAGGGAGTCAGGGGGTAACCGGGGAGCTGTTTTTT | CASSQGSQGVTGELFF
TRBJ1-5 | TRBV4-3 | NA | TRBD1 | TGCGCCAGCAGCCCAAGATACGGGACAGGGTTTCAGCCCCAGCATTTT | CASSPRYGTGFQPQHF
TRBJ1-3 | TRBV4-3 | NA | NA | TGCGCCAGCAGCCAAGGGGCACGAGTGGGGCCCTCTGGAAACACCATATATTTT | CASSQGARVGPSGNTIYF
TRBJ2-3 | TRBV12-3/TRBV12-4 | NA | NA | TGTGCCAGCAGTACAAGCACAGATACGCAGTATTTT | CASSTSTDTQYF
TRBJ2-7 | TRBV3-1/TRBV3-2 | once | TRBD1 | TGTGCCAGCAGCCAAGTCAAGGGACAGGGGAAGGGTGAGCAGTACTTC | CASSQVKGQGKGEQYF
TRBJ1-3 | TRBV6-5 | NA | NA | TGTGCCAGCAGTTCGGAGCAGGGGCCCTCTGGAAACACCATATATTTT | CASSSEQGPSGNTIYF
TRBJ2-5 | TRBV14 | NA | TRBD2 | TGTGCCAGCAGCCAAGCCGGGAGGGCTTGGTTAGGAGAGACCCAGTACTTC | CASSQAGRAWLGETQYF
TRBJ1-3 | TRBV6-5 | NA | NA | TGTGCCAGCAGTCCATATAGTCAGGGGAAAAACACCATATATTTT | CASSPYSQGKNTIYF
TRBJ2-2 | TRBV7-9 | NA | TRBD2 | TGTGCCAGCAGCTTAGCGCGGGGGACCGCGAACACCGGGGAGCTGTTTTTT | CASSLARGTANTGELFF
TRBJ2-7 | TRBV5-8 | NA | NA | TGTGCCAGCAGCTTGGTTTGGCAGGGTTCCCACGAGCAGTACTTC | CASSLVWQGSHEQYF
TRBJ2-7 | TRBV19 | NA | TRBD1 | TGTGCCAGTAGTATATTAGGGGACAGGGGGATCTACGAGCAGTACTTC | CASSILGDRGIYEQYF
TRBJ2-5 | TRBV9 | NA | TRBD2 | TGTGCCAGCAGCCCAACTAGCGGGCAAGAGACCCAGTACTTC | CASSPTSGQETQYF
TRBJ1-2 | TRBV27 | NA | TRBD1 | TGTGCCAGCAGCTGGACAGGTGGGGACTATGGCTACACCTTC | CASSWTGGDYGYTF
TRBJ2-1 | TRBV7-2 | NA | TRBD2 | TGTGCCAGCAGCTCCAAGGGTGGCGGGAGCTATGAGCAGTTCTTC | CASSSKGGGSYEQFF
TRBJ2-7 | TRBV18 | NA | TRBD1 | TGTGCCAGCTCACCCGGGACAGAGCGTTACGAGCAGTACTTC | CASSPGTERYEQYF
TRBJ2-5 | TRBV29-1 | NA | NA | TGCATTGGCCAGAAGAAGGAGACCCAGTACTTC | CIGQKKETQYF